A single sample is the source of the 10 T cell receptor beta chains below, sequenced in a study of Ad26.COV2.S vaccination and SARS-CoV-2 variants. Sequenced by immunoSEQ multiplex PCR; TCRdb stores in-frame clones only, minus some. The sample lists some 180,000 clones; around 85% were seen once. This sample comprised peripheral blood, obtained after recovery from COVID-19. These receptors were obtained from a human donor who had recovered from COVID-19.

The chain uses TRBV6-5 and TRBJ1-1; D unresolved. Germline loops: CDR1 MNHEY, CDR2 SVGAGI. The CDR3 length is 15 residues. Trimming took off 6 bases at V and 1 base at J, with 15 bases between the two ends. The CDR3 DNA reads as TGTGCCAGCAGATCACTCCCAGAGCCGAACACTGAAGCTTTCTTT. This translates into CASRSLPEPNTEAFF.

The chain links TRBV28 to TRBJ1-4, with no clear D. There are 14 residues in the CDR3. V was cut by 6 bases and J by 4 bases, with 12 bases left in between. Germline V gene sequence: CDR1 MDHEN, CDR2 SYDVKM. CDR3 amino acids: CASRPEYLNEKLFF. The DNA of the CDR3 is TGTGCCAGCAGGCCAGAATATCTTAATGAAAAACTGTTTTTT. Combining the CDR3 with reference TRBV28 and TRBJ1-4 gives the whole variable domain DVKVTQSSRYLVKRTGEKVFLECVQDMDHENMFWYRQDPGLGLRLIYFSYDVKMKEKGDIPEGYSVSREKKERFSLILESASTNQTSMYLCASRPEYLNEKLFFGSGTQLSVL.

V is TRBV7-6 and J is TRBJ1-3; D call uncertain. Germline V lookup: CDR1 SGHVS, CDR2 FNYEAQ. Trimming took 8 bases from V and 3 from J, leaving 8 bases between them. The CDR3 runs to 12 residues. In nucleotides, the CDR3 is TGTGCCAGCGGACTAAATGGAAACACCATATATTTT. Residues: CASGLNGNTIYF.

The genes are TRBV5-1 and TRBJ1-2; 8 bases match TRBD1. CDR1 and CDR2 from the germline V gene are SGHRS and YFSETQ. Trimming took 4 bases from V and 7 from J; bases not matched to a gene: 6. This CDR3 contains 13 residues. CDR3 region: CASSAGGAGGYTF. CDR3 nucleotides: TGCGCCAGCAGCGCAGGGGGCGCGGGTGGCTACACCTTC. Combining the CDR3 with reference TRBV5-1 and TRBJ1-2 gives the whole variable domain KAGVTQTPRYLIKTRGQQVTLSCSPISGHRSVSWYQQTPGQGLQFLFEYFSETQRNKGNFPGRFSGRQFSNSRSEMNVSTLELGDSALYLCASSAGGAGGYTFGSGTRLTVV.

The chain uses TRBV9 and TRBJ1-2; 10 bases are a match to TRBD1. Trimming took 0 bases from V and 3 from J; bases not matched to a gene: 5. CDR3 length: 16 residues. Germline V gene lookup returns CDR1 SGDLS and CDR2 YYNGEE. The CDR3 DNA reads as TGTGCCAGCAGCGTAGGAGGGACAGGGGCGTACTATGGCTACACCTTC. It is translated as CASSVGGTGAYYGYTF.

This chain uses TRBV30 with TRBJ2-1; no firm D call. Germline loops: CDR1 GTSNPN, CDR2 SVGIG (reference sequence). The length of the CDR3 is 12 residues. V gave up 2 bases and J gave up 5 bases, with 7 bases separating them. CDR3 sequence: CAWSPGDNEQFF. The CDR3 DNA follows: TGTGCCTGGAGTCCAGGAGACAATGAGCAGTTCTTC. The whole variable domain, remainder taken from reference TRBV30 and TRBJ2-1, is SQTIHQWPATLVQPVGSPLSLECTVEGTSNPNLYWYRQAAGRGLQLLFYSVGIGQISSEVPQNLSASRPQDRQFILSSKKLLLSDSGFYLCAWSPGDNEQFFGPGTRLTVL.

The rearrangement joins TRBV5-1 to TRBJ2-1, with TRBD2 identical over 12 bases. Germline V gene sequence: CDR1 SGHRS, CDR2 YFSETQ. This CDR3 contains 14 residues. Unmatched junction bases numbered 4, after V lost 6 bases and J lost 6 bases. The CDR3 DNA reads as TGCGCCAGCACCTCGGGACTAGCGGGCAATGAGCAGTTCTTC. Translation gives CASTSGLAGNEQFF.

DNA of the CDR3: TGTGCCAGCAGCGGGACAGGGGATTCACCCCTCCACTTT. It translates to CASSGTGDSPLHF. This chain connects TRBV5-4 to TRBJ1-6; 10 bases fit TRBD1. Germline V lookup: CDR1 SGHNT, CDR2 YYREEE (reference sequence). The CDR3 spans 13 residues. V was pared by 4 bases and J by 8 bases, with 0 bases of the junction left unmatched.

The chain couples TRBV19 to TRBJ2-5; a weak D match, TRBD1 (6 bases). Germline V gives CDR1 LNHDA, CDR2 SQIVND (reference sequence). V lost 1 base, J lost 5 bases, and 8 bases lay in between. The CDR3 consists of 13 residues. The CDR3 DNA sequence: TGTGCCAGTAGTATAGCTAGGGGGGAGACCCAGTACTTC. This encodes CASSIARGETQYF.

This clone was picked up one time. This sequence joins TRBV30 and TRBJ1-3; weak D call: TRBD1 (5 bases). CDR1 is GTSNPN and CDR2 is SVGIG in the germline V gene (reference sequence). V lost 8 bases and J 0 bases, leaving 14 bases between the germline ends. The CDR3 loop spans 14 amino acids. The CDR3 here is CAGRDLSSGNTIYF. The CDR3 DNA reads as TGTGCCGGCCGGGACTTAAGCTCTGGAAACACCATATATTTT.